A single sample gave rise to the 9 T cell receptor beta chains below, sequenced in a study of T-cell memory formation after mild COVID-19. TCRdb called the 5' RACE reads again in MiXCR, with one record for every CDR3 protein. The repertoire consists of 360,000 or so distinct CDR3 sequences, with 25% to 30% occurring once and the leading ten covering approximately 13%. The sample was PBMCs or a T cell subset sorted from them (not recorded which). The receptor set was obtained from an adult woman who had mild COVID-19 (a few samples of this study predate the infection). Cell type and time point are not known.

The chain employs TRBV6-5 and TRBJ2-7, with a possible D match to TRBD2 (6 bases). The germline V gene has CDR1 MNHEY and CDR2 SVGAGI. V was pared by 0 bases and J by 3 bases, with 9 bases between. The CDR3 spans 14 residues. DNA for the CDR3: TGTGCCAGCAGTTACTCGAAGGGAGGCTACGAGCAGTACTTC. This translates into CASSYSKGGYEQYF.

Only a few counts were recorded for this clonotype. The genes are TRBV7-7 and TRBJ2-1; 10 nucleotides match TRBD1. V was clipped by 5 bases and J by 10 bases; unmatched bases: 5. Germline V CDR1 and CDR2: SSHAT, FNYEAQ (reference sequence). This CDR3 spans 13 amino acids. The CDR3 loop is CASSRDRGGEQFF. The CDR3 nucleotides are TGTGCCAGCAGCCGGGACAGGGGAGGAGAGCAGTTCTTC.

The sample holds a few counts of this clonotype. The chain recombines TRBV5-1 with TRBJ1-4; the D gene is possibly TRBD1 (5 bases). V was pared by 0 bases and J by 8 bases, with 17 bases between. CDR1 and CDR2 from the germline V gene are SGHRS and YFSETQ. CDR3 length: 16 residues. The CDR3 protein is CASSLGDFPGPEKLFF. CDR3 nucleotides: TGCGCCAGCAGCTTGGGGGACTTCCCGGGTCCGGAAAAACTGTTTTTT. Combining the CDR3 with reference TRBV5-1 and TRBJ1-4 gives the whole variable domain KAGVTQTPRYLIKTRGQQVTLSCSPISGHRSVSWYQQTPGQGLQFLFEYFSETQRNKGNFPGRFSGRQFSNSRSEMNVSTLELGDSALYLCASSLGDFPGPEKLFFGSGTQLSVL.

This clonotype has a count of ten or more. The rearrangement links TRBV6-5 to TRBJ2-3; D is uncertain. CDR3 length equals 14 residues. CDR1 and CDR2 (germline): MNHEY, SVGAGI. V lost 6 bases, J lost 0 bases, and 10 bases lay in between. The CDR3 spells CASSVRRSTDTQYF. In DNA form, the CDR3 reads TGTGCCAGCAGCGTCCGGCGAAGCACAGATACGCAGTATTTT.

The chain joins TRBV9 to TRBJ2-5, with TRBD2 matching over 12 bases. Per the germline V gene, CDR1 is SGDLS and CDR2 is YYNGEE. V lost 3 bases, J lost 5 bases, and 8 bases stayed unmatched. This CDR3 spans 16 amino acids. The CDR3 loop reads CASSAGGTSGLETQYF. The DNA for the CDR3 is TGTGCCAGCAGCGCCGGGGGGACTAGCGGGTTGGAGACCCAGTACTTC.

This clonotype was picked up one time. The CDR3 is CASSLRTTGANTDTQYF. The CDR3 coding sequence is TGTGCCAGCAGTTTACGAACGACAGGGGCCAACACAGATACGCAGTATTTT. The J gene is TRBJ2-3, the V gene TRBV12-3 or TRBV12-4, with 8 bases that match TRBD1. The V gene end was trimmed by 2 bases and the J gene end by 2 bases; junction bases not matched to a gene: 9. The CDR3 consists of 17 residues.

This clonotype was picked up a small number of times. The V gene is TRBV5-1, the J gene TRBJ1-1; D call uncertain. This CDR3 spans 13 amino acids. V gave up 7 bases and J gave up 5 bases, with 15 bases separating them. Germline lookup yields CDR1 SGHRS and CDR2 YFSETQ. CDR3 sequence reads: CASSLTEATEAFF. CDR3 DNA sequence: TGCGCCAGCTCCCTAACGGAGGCAACTGAAGCTTTCTTT.

This chain connects TRBV30 to TRBJ2-3; 7 bases agree with TRBD1. In germline, CDR1 is GTSNPN, CDR2 SVGIG (reference sequence). Germline trimming cut 2 bases from V and 3 bases from J; bases unmatched to any gene: 8. CDR3 size: 15 residues. The DNA of the CDR3 is TGTGCCTGGAGTTTCACGTGGGACAGAACAGATACGCAGTATTTT. Translated, it gives CAWSFTWDRTDTQYF.

The chain links TRBV7-3 to TRBJ2-3, with 8 nucleotides matching TRBD2. The junction had 3 bases not matched to a gene; V was cut back by 0 bases and J by 1 base. This CDR3 has 16 residues. Per the germline V gene, CDR1 is SGHTA and CDR2 is FQGTGA. The CDR3 spells CASSLTLRGGTDTQYF. The CDR3 region has the DNA TGTGCCAGCAGCTTAACGTTGCGGGGGGGCACAGATACGCAGTATTTT.